This T cell receptor beta chain is drawn from a study of PD-1 blockade in classical Hodgkin lymphoma. Assay: immunoSEQ multiplex PCR; the TCRdb copy retains only in-frame clones and omits some. The table has approximately 20,000 clones, around 83% seen once; the top ten hold around 1.2%. From germline, CDR1 is MGHRA and CDR2 YSYEKL. The CDR3 totals 14 residues. Notes on this clone: Its antigen is unknown. A read error may produce the germline difference seen at one junction end.

General study results and limits: Newly diagnosed patients reportedly had lower baseline TCR diversity than healthy donors. The drivers behind the repertoire differences, possibly disease activity or prior therapy, remain undefined.

Time point noted: newly diagnosed, previously untreated cHL patient sample. Purification of CD4+ T cells from thawed PBMCs was achieved by magnetic negative selection. PBMCs representing newly diagnosed, untreated classical Hodgkin lymphoma functioned as the comparison. The sequencing sample was made of CD4+ T cells from blood. The sequence came from a human donor with classical Hodgkin lymphoma. The chain combines TRBV4-1 with TRBJ2-1; TRBD1 agrees at 9 bases. The CDR3, as DNA: TGCGCCAGCAGCCAAGTGGGACAGGGCCTTTCGTCAATCTTC. This gives the protein CASSQVGQGLSSIF.